These 2 T cell receptor beta chains were all obtained from the same sample, sequenced in a study of T cell responses to AZD1222 COVID-19 vaccine. The table came from immunoSEQ multiplex PCR; TCRdb's copy has only in-frame clones and leaves some out. The sample holds about 150,000 clones, roughly four fifths seen once. Sequenced here: peripheral blood, sampled on day 0 of MenACWY control vaccination. These receptors all stem from an adult in good health.

This chain connects TRBV28 to TRBJ1-6; no clear D gene. CDR1 is MDHEN and CDR2 is SYDVKM in the germline V gene. This CDR3 comprises 13 residues. The V gene lost 4 bases and the J gene lost 5 bases, with 6 bases spanning the gap. Here the CDR3 reads CASSWVNNSPLHF. DNA of the CDR3: TGTGCCAGCAGTTGGGTTAATAATTCACCCCTCCACTTT.

The rearrangement links TRBV1 to TRBJ1-1; the table's TRBD1 call for D was not verified on the DNA. TRBV1 is recorded as a pseudogene. This CDR3 is 17 amino acids long. CDR3 sequence: CTSSQEIRQGRDTEAFF. Here the CDR3 DNA reads TGCACCAGCAGCCAAGAGATACGACAGGGGAGGGACACTGAAGCTTTCTTT.